A single sample gave rise to the 26 T cell receptor beta chains below, sequenced in a study of beta chain features in type 1 diabetes. Study-level points and caveats: Shorter TCRB CDR3s, moderately but significantly so, were found in Type 1 diabetes patients in all four CD4+ subsets.

The antigens of these receptors remain unknown. All of the isolated RNA was reverse transcribed, so expressed TCRB transcripts were sequenced. Profiled with immunoSEQ multiplex PCR; TCRdb holds only in-frame clones, not every one. Altogether 600,000 to 700,000 clones are present, under 15% being singletons, with the ten largest covering 0.09% to 0.15%. Sequenced material: naive CD4+ T cells from blood. These receptor sequences come from a man aged 30 to 39 with type 1 diabetes.

There are a few counts of this clone. This CDR3 reads CASSTQTNQPQHF. The CDR3 nucleotides read TGTGCCAGCAGCACTCAAACCAATCAGCCCCAGCATTTT. The chain carries TRBV7-2 and TRBJ1-5; D gene unclear. Trimming cost V 5 bases and J 3 bases, with 8 bases left between them. The CDR3 runs 13 residues. Germline CDR1 reads SGHTA; CDR2 reads FQGNSA.

The J gene is TRBJ1-1, the V gene TRBV28, with a tentative D call TRBD1 (6 bases). This CDR3 contains 15 residues. V dropped 6 bases and J dropped 10 bases, with 24 bases sitting between them. The germline V gene encodes CDR1 MDHEN and CDR2 SYDVKM. The CDR3 nucleotides are TGTGCCAGCAGAACGCTTCTGACAGGAGGCCAGCGAGCTTTCTTT. Translation: CASRTLLTGGQRAFF.

Only a few counts were recorded for this clone. This sequence joins TRBV2 and TRBJ2-1; weak D call: TRBD2 (5 bases). Germline V CDR1 and CDR2: SNHLY, FYNNEI. Trimming left V 5 bases short and J 6 bases short, with 17 bases between. The CDR3 spans 15 residues. The CDR3 coding sequence is TGTGCCAGCAGTTACCGGGAATCCGGCATCAATGAGCAGTTCTTC. Its protein is CASSYRESGINEQFF.

This clone has a handful of counts. V and J are TRBV7-9 and TRBJ1-3; 8 bases agree with TRBD1. Germline trimming cut 5 bases from V and 0 bases from J; bases unmatched to any gene: 9. CDR3 length equals 17 residues. Germline CDR1 SEHNR, CDR2 FQNEAQ (reference sequence). The CDR3 sequence is CASSLYGTGFSGNTIYF. The CDR3 DNA reads TGTGCCAGCAGCCTCTACGGGACAGGCTTCTCTGGAAACACCATATATTTT.

The CDR3 loop reads CASSVGPEVYEQYF. For the CDR3, the DNA is TGTGCCAGCAGCGTAGGTCCGGAAGTCTACGAGCAGTACTTC. The genes are TRBV9 and TRBJ2-7, with D unresolved. V was shortened by 0 bases and J by 3 bases, with 10 bases between the two germline ends. Germline V gives CDR1 SGDLS, CDR2 YYNGEE. The CDR3 has 14 residues.

Only a few counts were recorded for this clone. The rearrangement uses TRBV28 and TRBJ2-4; either TRBD1 or TRBD2 may supply D (5 bases each). CDR1 MDHEN and CDR2 SYDVKM come from the germline V gene. Trimming removed 6 bases from V and 2 bases from J, with 17 bases in between. CDR3 length equals 16 residues. The CDR3 here is CASSLPGATTKNIQYF. The CDR3 nucleotides are TGTGCCAGCAGCCTCCCCGGGGCTACTACCAAAAACATTCAGTACTTC.

The chain employs TRBV6-4 and TRBJ1-2; no firm D call. Per the germline V gene, CDR1 is MRHNA and CDR2 is SNTAGT. Trimming removed 0 bases at V and 0 bases at J, with 5 bases between. The CDR3 runs 14 residues. CDR3 loop: CASSDSGSNYGYTF. The CDR3 coding sequence is TGTGCCAGCAGTGACTCGGGGTCTAACTATGGCTACACCTTC.

The rearrangement links TRBV6-5 to TRBJ1-6, with TRBD1 identical over 8 bases. The V gene's germline CDR1 is MNHEY and CDR2 SVGAGI. Unmatched junction bases numbered 5, after V lost 2 bases and J lost 8 bases. CDR3 length: 15 residues. CDR3 protein: CASSYTNRGYSPLHF. Written as DNA, the CDR3 is TGTGCCAGCAGTTACACTAACAGGGGGTATTCACCCCTCCACTTT.

This clone was counted only a few times. The rearrangement joins TRBV7-8 to TRBJ2-3; weak D call: TRBD1 (6 bases). Trimming removed 6 bases at V and 6 bases at J, with 16 bases between. CDR3 size: 14 residues. Germline CDR1 SGHVS, CDR2 FQNEAQ. The CDR3 spells CASSPQGPQDTQYF. The CDR3 bases are TGTGCCAGCAGTCCACAGGGTCCCCAGGATACGCAGTATTTT.

This chain connects TRBV2 to TRBJ2-2; TRBD1 matches at 7 bases. CDR3 length equals 16 residues. The germline V gene encodes CDR1 SNHLY and CDR2 FYNNEI. Trimming removed 5 bases from V and 2 bases from J; junction bases left unmatched: 8. CDR3: CASSPQGQINTGELFF. CDR3 coding DNA: TGTGCCAGCAGTCCACAGGGACAGATAAACACCGGGGAGCTGTTTTTT.

The J gene is TRBJ2-4, the V gene TRBV2, with TRBD2 matching 11 bases. The germline gives CDR1 SNHLY, CDR2 FYNNEI. This CDR3 is 17 amino acids long. Trimming took 5 bases from V and 7 from J; bases not matched to a gene: 13. The CDR3 DNA follows: TGTGCCAGCAGTTCCTTAGCGGGGGGGCCGATCGTGAACATTCAGTACTTC. It codes for CASSSLAGGPIVNIQYF.

The sample holds a few counts of this clone. The chain links TRBV5-1 to TRBJ2-7, with a weak D call TRBD2 (5 bases). There are 14 residues in the CDR3. Between the trimmed V and J ends, which lost 3 bases and 5 bases, there was a span of 15 bases. From germline, CDR1 is SGHRS and CDR2 YFSETQ. CDR3 sequence (DNA): TGCGCCAGCAGCTCCGGGGTCTCCGGCAACGAGCAGTACTTC. It is translated as CASSSGVSGNEQYF.

The chain links TRBV7-9 to TRBJ2-6; D may be TRBD1 or TRBD2 (5 bases each). CDR3 size: 14 residues. V lost 6 bases and J lost 2, with 8 bases in between. Germline lookup yields CDR1 SEHNR and CDR2 FQNEAQ (reference sequence). CDR3 region: CASRGDPGANVLTF. The CDR3 DNA is TGTGCCAGCAGGGGGGACCCTGGGGCCAACGTCCTGACTTTC. Full variable domain (missing parts from reference TRBV7-9 and TRBJ2-6): DTGVSQNPRHKITKRGQNVTFRCDPISEHNRLYWYRQTLGQGPEFLTYFQNEAQLEKSRLLSDRFSAERPKGSFSTLEIQRTEQGDSAMYLCASRGDPGANVLTFGAGSRLTVL.

This clone was observed a handful of times. The rearrangement uses TRBV28 and TRBJ2-3; tentative D call: TRBD2 (6 bases). The CDR3 has 13 residues. Per the germline V gene, CDR1 is MDHEN and CDR2 is SYDVKM. V was shortened by 7 bases and J by 3 bases, with 11 bases between the two germline ends. CDR3 nucleotides: TGTGCCAGCAAGAAGGAGGGAACAGATACGCAGTATTTT. This codes for CASKKEGTDTQYF.

V is TRBV21-1 and J is TRBJ1-6; TRBD1, the table's D call, was not compared with the DNA. TRBV21-1 is described as a pseudogene. The CDR3 consists of 16 residues. CDR3 DNA sequence: TGTGCCAGCAGCAAAGTATGTCGGACAGTAGGTTCACCCCTCCACTTT. It yields the protein CASSKVCRTVGSPLHF.

This clone came up a few times. The chain has TRBV7-2 and TRBJ2-3; D not resolved. In germline, CDR1 is SGHTA, CDR2 FQGNSA. The germline V and J ends were trimmed by 4 bases and 0 bases, with 8 bases remaining between them. The CDR3 sequence is 14 residues long. This CDR3 is CASSSVLSTDTQYF. The CDR3 coding sequence is TGTGCCAGCAGCTCCGTTCTGAGCACAGATACGCAGTATTTT. Full variable domain (missing parts from reference TRBV7-2 and TRBJ2-3): GAGVSQSPSNKVTEKGKDVELRCDPISGHTALYWYRQSLGQGLEFLIYFQGNSAPDKSGLPSDRFSAERTGGSVSTLTIQRTQQEDSAVYLCASSSVLSTDTQYFGPGTRLTVL.

The chain couples TRBV7-9 to TRBJ1-2; D unclear. V gave up 4 bases and J gave up 7 bases, with 10 bases separating them. CDR1 is SEHNR, CDR2 FQNEAQ, per germline (reference sequence). This CDR3 has 12 residues. The CDR3 region has the DNA TGTGCCAGCAGCTCCGAAATCTCTGGCTACACCTTC. Amino acid sequence: CASSSEISGYTF.

The chain uses TRBV18 and TRBJ1-1; 12 positions agree with TRBD1. The germline V gene encodes CDR1 KGHSH and CDR2 LQKENI. The CDR3 is 14 amino acids. V gave up 6 bases and J gave up 5 bases; unmatched junction bases: 4. Written as DNA, the CDR3 is TGTGCCAGCTCCCTGGGACAGGGGGCGACTGAAGCTTTCTTT. Translated: CASSLGQGATEAFF.

This clone was detected a few times. The rearrangement joins TRBV7-9 to TRBJ1-6, with 8 bases aligning to TRBD1. The CDR3 is 15 residues long. Germline CDR1 reads SEHNR; CDR2 reads FQNEAQ (reference sequence). V lost 5 bases, J lost 6 bases, and 6 bases stayed unmatched. CDR3 loop: CASSSRQGTNSPLHF. For the CDR3, the DNA is TGTGCCAGCAGCAGCAGACAGGGGACTAATTCACCCCTCCACTTT.

This clone was counted between two and nine times. CDR3 coding DNA: TGCAGCGTTGAGAACCCTCTGGGTACAGGGCTATATGGCTACACCTTC. Translation gives CSVENPLGTGLYGYTF. The chain uses TRBV29-1 and TRBJ1-2, with D possibly TRBD1 on 6 matching bases. V was pared by 3 bases and J by 5 bases, with 22 bases between. The CDR3 spans 16 residues. CDR1 is SQVTM, CDR2 ANQGSEA, per germline.

This clone was found a few times. The chain joins TRBV7-8 to TRBJ2-7; perhaps D is TRBD1 or TRBD2 (5 bases each). This CDR3 is 16 amino acids long. Germline CDR1 and CDR2: SGHVS and FQNEAQ. Between the trimmed V and J ends, which lost 5 bases and 3 bases, there was a span of 20 bases. In nucleotides, the CDR3 is TGTGCCAGCAGCCCTACTCGGGACGACTCTTACTACGAGCAGTACTTC. Protein sequence: CASSPTRDDSYYEQYF. Together with reference TRBV7-8 and TRBJ2-7, the CDR3 gives the full variable domain: GAGVSQSPRYKVAKRGQDVALRCDPISGHVSLFWYQQALGQGPEFLTYFQNEAQLDKSGLPSDRFFAERPEGSVSTLKIQRTQQEDSAVYLCASSPTRDDSYYEQYFGPGTRLTVT.

The J gene is TRBJ1-1, the V gene TRBV6-4, with 8 bases lining up with TRBD1. Trimming took 4 bases from V and 1 from J; bases not matched to a gene: 5. The CDR3 totals 15 residues. Germline V lookup: CDR1 MRHNA, CDR2 SNTAGT. The CDR3 loop is CASSASGTGNTEAFF. CDR3 in DNA: TGTGCCAGCAGTGCCTCCGGGACAGGGAACACTGAAGCTTTCTTT.

The genes are TRBV19 and TRBJ2-1; 10 nucleotides agree with TRBD2. CDR1 is LNHDA and CDR2 is SQIVND in the germline V gene (reference sequence). Unmatched junction bases numbered 8, after V lost 3 bases and J lost 6 bases. This CDR3 is built from 16 residues. CDR3 in amino acids: CASSMLAGVTSNEQFF. The CDR3 coding sequence is TGTGCCAGTAGTATGCTAGCGGGGGTTACGAGCAATGAGCAGTTCTTC.

The gene calls are TRBV11-1 and TRBJ1-2, with TRBD1 identical over 9 bases. The CDR3 has 14 amino acids. V shed 5 bases, J shed 7 bases, and the junction held 8 bases outside the gene matches. Germline V gene data show CDR1 as SGHAT and CDR2 as FQDESV (reference sequence). CDR3 region: CASSLRTGGGGYTF. CDR3 in DNA: TGTGCCAGCAGCCTAAGAACAGGGGGCGGTGGCTACACCTTC.

In this sample, this clone turned up a few times. The chain joins TRBV7-2 to TRBJ2-5; unclear D gene. The germline V gene has CDR1 SGHTA and CDR2 FQGNSA. V was trimmed by 1 base and J by 5 bases, leaving 11 bases between them. The CDR3 is made up of 14 amino acids. The DNA for the CDR3 is TGTGCCAGCAGCTTAGACGGAGCTCGGGAGACCCAGTACTTC. As protein: CASSLDGARETQYF.

This chain joins TRBV10-3 and TRBJ1-5; 7 positions agree with TRBD1. Germline CDR1 reads ENHRY; CDR2 reads SYGVKD. The CDR3 consists of 15 residues. With 5 bases clipped from V and 0 bases from J, the junction kept 4 bases outside the gene matches. The CDR3 is CAISPDRNSNQPQHF. CDR3 in DNA: TGTGCCATCAGTCCGGACAGGAATAGCAATCAGCCCCAGCATTTT.